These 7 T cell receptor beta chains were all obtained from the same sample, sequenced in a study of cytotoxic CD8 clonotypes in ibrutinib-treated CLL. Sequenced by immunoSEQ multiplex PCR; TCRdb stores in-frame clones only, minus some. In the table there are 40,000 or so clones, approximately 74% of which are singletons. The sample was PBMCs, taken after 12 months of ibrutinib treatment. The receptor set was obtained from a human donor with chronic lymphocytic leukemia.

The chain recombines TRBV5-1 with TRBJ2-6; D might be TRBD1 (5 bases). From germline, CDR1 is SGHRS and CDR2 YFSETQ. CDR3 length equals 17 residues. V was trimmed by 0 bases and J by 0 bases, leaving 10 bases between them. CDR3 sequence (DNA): TGCGCCAGCAGCTTGGACGGCAGGGACTCTGGGGCCAACGTCCTGACTTTC. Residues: CASSLDGRDSGANVLTF.

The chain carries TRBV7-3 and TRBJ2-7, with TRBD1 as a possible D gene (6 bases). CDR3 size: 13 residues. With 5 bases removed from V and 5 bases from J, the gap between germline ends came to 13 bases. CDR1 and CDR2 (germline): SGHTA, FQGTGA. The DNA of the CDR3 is TGTGCCAGCAGCCCCTCAGGGGCCCACGAGCAGTACTTC. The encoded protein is CASSPSGAHEQYF.

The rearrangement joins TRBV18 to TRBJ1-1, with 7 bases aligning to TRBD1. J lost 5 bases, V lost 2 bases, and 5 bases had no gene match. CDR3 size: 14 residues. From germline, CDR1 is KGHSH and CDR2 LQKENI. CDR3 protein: CASSPLEGATEAFF. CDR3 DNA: TGTGCCAGCTCACCATTAGAGGGGGCTACTGAAGCTTTCTTT.

DNA of the CDR3: TGTGCCAGCAGCTTGGAAATACCCTCCTACGAGCAGTACTTC. This encodes CASSLEIPSYEQYF. The chain recombines TRBV5-4 with TRBJ2-7; D unclear. Germline CDR1 and CDR2: SGHNT and YYREEE (reference sequence). The CDR3 totals 14 residues. V lost 0 bases and J 0 bases, leaving 7 bases between the germline ends.

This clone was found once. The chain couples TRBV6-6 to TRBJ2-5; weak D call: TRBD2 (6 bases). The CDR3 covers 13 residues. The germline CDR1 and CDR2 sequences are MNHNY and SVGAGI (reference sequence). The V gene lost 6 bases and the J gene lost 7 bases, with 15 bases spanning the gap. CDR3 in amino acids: CASRPSDGGTQYF. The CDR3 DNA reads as TGTGCCAGCAGACCCTCTGACGGGGGGACCCAGTACTTC.

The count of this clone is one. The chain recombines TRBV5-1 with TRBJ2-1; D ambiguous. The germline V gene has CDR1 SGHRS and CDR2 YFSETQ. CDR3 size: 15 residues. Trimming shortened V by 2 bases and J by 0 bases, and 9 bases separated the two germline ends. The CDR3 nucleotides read TGCGCCAGCAGCTTAGGGCAAAACTCCTACAATGAGCAGTTCTTC. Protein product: CASSLGQNSYNEQFF.

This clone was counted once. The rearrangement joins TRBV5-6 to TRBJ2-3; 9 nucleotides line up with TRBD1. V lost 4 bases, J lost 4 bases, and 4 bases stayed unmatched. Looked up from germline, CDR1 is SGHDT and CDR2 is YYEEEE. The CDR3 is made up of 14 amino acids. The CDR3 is CASSPGTGSDTQYF. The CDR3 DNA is TGTGCCAGCAGCCCGGGGACAGGGTCAGATACGCAGTATTTT.